This T cell receptor (beta chain) was sequenced during a study of cytomegalovirus exposure and HLA in healthy donors. Sequencing was performed with immunoSEQ multiplex PCR; in TCRdb, only in-frame clones are kept and a portion is missing. The sample has 150,000 to 250,000 clones, 75% to 85% seen once. The length of the CDR3 is 14 residues. Trimming cost V 3 bases and J 4 bases, with 12 bases left between them. The germline V gene encodes CDR1 MNHEY and CDR2 SMNVEV (reference sequence). Sequences were obtained from PBMCs. This chain uses TRBV27 with TRBJ1-1, with D unresolved. This TCR derives from a woman aged 30 to 39 in good health and CMV-seropositive. This chain's CDR3 is CASSLYRVGTEAFF. The CDR3 DNA follows: TGTGCCAGCAGTTTGTATCGGGTGGGCACTGAAGCTTTCTTT.